The source of this TCR beta chain is a study of OX40 agonist ivuxolimab in advanced cancers. Study-level information: Ivuxolimab was delivered to patients intravenously every 2 weeks at doses spanning 0.01 to 10 mg/kg. General study findings and limits: The authors also found low normalized T-cell clonal expansion in some nonresponders.

Trimming removed 2 bases from V and 2 bases from J, with 8 bases in between. The CDR3 totals 14 residues. Looked up from germline, CDR1 is MRHNA and CDR2 is SNTAGT. Sequencing used immunoSEQ multiplex PCR; TCRdb keeps in-frame clones, though not all of them. This sample has some 110,000 clones; approximately 90% occur once, and the top ten carry around 0.47%. Notes on this clone: What it binds is unknown.

The source of this sequence is an adult with an advanced solid tumor such as melanoma, head and neck, liver or kidney cancer. The material was CD4+ or CD8+ T cells sorted from blood, obtained in a trial of the OX40 agonist ivuxolimab. This chain links TRBV6-4 with TRBJ2-3; D unclear. The CDR3 protein is CASSDGQSTDTQYF. DNA for the CDR3: TGTGCCAGCAGTGACGGTCAGTCCACAGATACGCAGTATTTT.